This TCR beta chain was identified during a study of CD8 T cells in Susac syndrome. Regarding the study as a whole: The study admitted that it had a relatively small number of individuals in its TCR sequencing and HLA analysis.

Concerning this clonotype: As yet, its antigen is unknown.

The RNA input was 0.5 to 1 ug, and it was reverse transcribed with random hexamers. Amplification of TCR beta CDR3 was carried out by immunoSEQ multiplex PCR, which covered 54 Vbeta and 13 Jbeta segments. TCRdb reanalysed the immunoSEQ multiplex PCR reads using MiXCR and keeps one entry per CDR3 protein. The repertoire includes roughly 200,000 distinct CDR3 sequences, 95% of them detected once, and around 0.082% sits in the top ten. Trimming removed 6 bases from V and 0 bases from J, with 19 bases in between. The CDR3 contains 17 residues. TCR beta was sequenced from blood CD8+ and CD4+ T cells. Negative isolation yielded CD4+ and CD8+ T cells, and FACS enriched TEMRA cells.

The chain recombines TRBV12-3 or TRBV12-4 with TRBJ2-3; D gene uncertain. This receptor was obtained from a human donor with multiple sclerosis. The sequenced sample was CD4+ T cells from PBMCs. CDR3 nucleotides: TGTGCCAGCAGACCCCTAAGGGCGGCGCAAAGCACAGATACGCAGTATTTT. Translation: CASRPLRAAQSTDTQYF.